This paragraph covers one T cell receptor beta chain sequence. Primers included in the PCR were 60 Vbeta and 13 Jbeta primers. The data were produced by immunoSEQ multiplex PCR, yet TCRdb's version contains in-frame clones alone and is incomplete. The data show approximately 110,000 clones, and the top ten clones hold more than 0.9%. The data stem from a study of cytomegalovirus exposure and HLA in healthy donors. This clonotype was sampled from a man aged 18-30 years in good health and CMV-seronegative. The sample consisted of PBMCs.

The CDR3 sequence: CASSTSNEQGALGYTF. CDR3 DNA: TGTGCCAGCAGTACGTCAAACGAACAGGGGGCGCTCGGCTACACCTTC. This rearrangement joins TRBV28 to TRBJ1-2; 9 bases map to TRBD1. The CDR3 is made up of 16 amino acids. J was trimmed by 8 bases and V by 5 bases; bases with no gene match: 15. Looked up from germline, CDR1 is MDHEN and CDR2 is SYDVKM.